The 4 T cell receptor beta chains presented below share a single source sample, sequenced in a study of T cell changes during pregnancy in multiple sclerosis. Libraries were prepared by immunoSEQ multiplex PCR; TCRdb keeps only in-frame clonotypes and omits some of them. The profile shows around 19,000 clones, over 70% of them singletons. This specimen was CD8+ T cells from peripheral blood mononuclear cells, taken in the third trimester of pregnancy. The receptors come from a female donor in good health, enrolled as a control in a pregnancy study.

CDR3 sequence: CASRTGGDTQYF. CDR3 nucleotide sequence: TGCGCCAGCAGGACAGGGGGGGATACGCAGTATTTT. The gene calls are TRBV10-2 and TRBJ2-3; 9 positions agree with TRBD1. The V segment lost 6 bases and the J segment 6 bases; nucleotides outside the gene matches: 1. Germline CDR1 WSHSY, CDR2 SAAADI. The CDR3 consists of 12 residues.

The chain combines TRBV5-6 with TRBJ1-1; 7 positions match TRBD1. The CDR3 is 12 amino acids. Trimming at V came to 2 bases and at J to 11 bases, leaving 6 bases not matched to a gene. The V gene's germline CDR1 is SGHDT and CDR2 YYEEEE. This CDR3 is CASSLRTGWAFF. The CDR3 region has the DNA TGTGCCAGCAGCTTACGGACAGGTTGGGCTTTCTTT.

This clone is medium-sized (0.01 to 0.1%). The rearrangement joins TRBV27 to TRBJ2-5; 9 nucleotides agree with TRBD1. The CDR3 has 16 amino acids. Trimming removed 6 bases from V and 6 bases from J; junction bases left unmatched: 14. Germline-derived CDR1 and CDR2 are MNHEY and SMNVEV (reference sequence). The CDR3 loop is CASSPREGQGRKTQYF. CDR3 coding DNA: TGTGCCAGCAGCCCGAGGGAGGGACAGGGCCGGAAGACCCAGTACTTC.

V and J are TRBV4-2 and TRBJ2-1; a possible D gene is TRBD2 (6 bases). The CDR3 totals 18 residues. Trimming removed 4 bases at V and 0 bases at J, with 19 bases between. Germline assignment: CDR1 LGHNA and CDR2 YNFKEQ. The CDR3 DNA is TGTGCCAGCAGCCCGGTGGGAGGAAGCTTCGGCTCCTACAATGAGCAGTTCTTC. Protein product: CASSPVGGSFGSYNEQFF.